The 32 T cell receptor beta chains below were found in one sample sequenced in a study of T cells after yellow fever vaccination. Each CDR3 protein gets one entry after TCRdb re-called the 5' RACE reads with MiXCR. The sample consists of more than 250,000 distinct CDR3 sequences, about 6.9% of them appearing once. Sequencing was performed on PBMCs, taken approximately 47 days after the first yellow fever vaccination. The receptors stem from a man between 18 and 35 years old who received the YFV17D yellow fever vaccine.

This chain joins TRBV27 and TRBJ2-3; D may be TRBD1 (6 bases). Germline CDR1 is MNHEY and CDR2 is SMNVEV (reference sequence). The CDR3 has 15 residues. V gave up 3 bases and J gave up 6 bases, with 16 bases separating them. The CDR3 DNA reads TGTGCCAGCAGTTTGGGGGACACCCTGGGGGATACGCAGTATTTT. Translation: CASSLGDTLGDTQYF.

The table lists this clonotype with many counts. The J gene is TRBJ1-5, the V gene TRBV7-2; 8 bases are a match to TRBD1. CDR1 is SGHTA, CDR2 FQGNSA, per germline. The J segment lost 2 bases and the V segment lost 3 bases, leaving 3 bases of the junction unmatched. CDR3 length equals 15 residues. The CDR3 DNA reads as TGTGCCAGCAGCTTTCAGGGGGCGGGCAATCAGCCCCAGCATTTT. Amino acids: CASSFQGAGNQPQHF.

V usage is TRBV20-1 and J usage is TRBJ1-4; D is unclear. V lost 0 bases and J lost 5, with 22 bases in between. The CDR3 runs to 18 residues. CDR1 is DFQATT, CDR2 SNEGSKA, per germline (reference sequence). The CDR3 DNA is TGCAGTGCTAGAGAACTACTGGGTTCAAGACCCCAGAATGAAAAACTGTTTTTT. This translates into CSARELLGSRPQNEKLFF.

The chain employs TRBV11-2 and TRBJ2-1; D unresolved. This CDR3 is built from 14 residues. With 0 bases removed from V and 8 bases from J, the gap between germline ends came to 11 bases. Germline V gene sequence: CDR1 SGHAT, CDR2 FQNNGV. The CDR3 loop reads CASSLDVVADEQFF. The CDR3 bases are TGTGCCAGCAGCTTAGATGTGGTGGCGGATGAGCAGTTCTTC. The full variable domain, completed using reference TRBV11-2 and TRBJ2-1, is EAGVAQSPRYKIIEKRQSVAFWCNPISGHATLYWYQQILGQGPKLLIQFQNNGVVDDSQLPKDRFSAERLKGVDSTLKIQPAKLEDSAVYLCASSLDVVADEQFFGPGTRLTVL.

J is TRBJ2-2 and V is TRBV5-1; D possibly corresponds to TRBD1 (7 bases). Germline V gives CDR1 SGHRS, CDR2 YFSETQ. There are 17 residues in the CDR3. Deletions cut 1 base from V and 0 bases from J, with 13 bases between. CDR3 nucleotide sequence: TGCGCCAGCAGCTTGTCGTCAGGGGGGTCGAACACCGGGGAGCTGTTTTTT. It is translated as CASSLSSGGSNTGELFF.

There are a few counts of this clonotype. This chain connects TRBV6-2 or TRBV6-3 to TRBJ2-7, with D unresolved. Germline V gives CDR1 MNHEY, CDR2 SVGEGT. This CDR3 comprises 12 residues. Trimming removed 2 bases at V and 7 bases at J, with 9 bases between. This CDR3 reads CASSYGPSEQYF. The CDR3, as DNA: TGTGCCAGCAGTTACGGTCCGTCGGAGCAGTACTTC.

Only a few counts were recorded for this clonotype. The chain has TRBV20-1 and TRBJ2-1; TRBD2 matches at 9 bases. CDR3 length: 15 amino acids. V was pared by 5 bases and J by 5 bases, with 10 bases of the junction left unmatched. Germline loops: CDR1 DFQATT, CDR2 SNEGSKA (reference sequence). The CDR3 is CSAVRAGGKNNEQFF. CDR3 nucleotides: TGCAGTGCTGTCCGTGCGGGGGGGAAAAACAATGAGCAGTTCTTC.

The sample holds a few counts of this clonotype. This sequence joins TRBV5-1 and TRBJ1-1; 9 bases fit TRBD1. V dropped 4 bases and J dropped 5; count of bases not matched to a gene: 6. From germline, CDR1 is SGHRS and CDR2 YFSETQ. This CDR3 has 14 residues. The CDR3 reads CASSPGQGKTEAFF. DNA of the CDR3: TGCGCCAGCAGCCCGGGACAGGGTAAAACTGAAGCTTTCTTT.

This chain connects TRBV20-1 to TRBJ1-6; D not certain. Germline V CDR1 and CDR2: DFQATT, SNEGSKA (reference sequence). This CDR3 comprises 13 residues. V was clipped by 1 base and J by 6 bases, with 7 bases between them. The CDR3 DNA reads TGCAGTGCTAGAGCCGAATTTAATTCACCCCTCCACTTT. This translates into CSARAEFNSPLHF.

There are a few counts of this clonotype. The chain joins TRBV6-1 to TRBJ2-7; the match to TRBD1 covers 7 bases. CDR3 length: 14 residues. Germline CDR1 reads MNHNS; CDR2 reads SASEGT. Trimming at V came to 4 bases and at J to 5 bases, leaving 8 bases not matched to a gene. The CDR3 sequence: CASSARQGWDEQYF. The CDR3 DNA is TGTGCCAGCAGTGCTCGACAGGGCTGGGACGAGCAGTACTTC.

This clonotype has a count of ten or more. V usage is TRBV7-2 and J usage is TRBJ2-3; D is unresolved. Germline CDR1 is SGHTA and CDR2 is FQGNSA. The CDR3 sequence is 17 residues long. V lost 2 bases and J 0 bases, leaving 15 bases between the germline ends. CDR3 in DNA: TGTGCCAGCAGCTTAAGTGCTCCACCCACTAGCACAGATACGCAGTATTTT. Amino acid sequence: CASSLSAPPTSTDTQYF.

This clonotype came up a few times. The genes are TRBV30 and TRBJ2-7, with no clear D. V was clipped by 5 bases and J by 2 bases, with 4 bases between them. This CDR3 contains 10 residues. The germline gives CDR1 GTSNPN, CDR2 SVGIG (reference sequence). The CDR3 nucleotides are TGTGCCTGGGGAACCTACGAGCAGTACTTC. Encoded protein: CAWGTYEQYF.

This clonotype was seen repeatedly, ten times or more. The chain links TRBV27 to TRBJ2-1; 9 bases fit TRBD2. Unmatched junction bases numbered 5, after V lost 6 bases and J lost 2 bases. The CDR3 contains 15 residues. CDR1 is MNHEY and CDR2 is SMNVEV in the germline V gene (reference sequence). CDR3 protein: CASSRAGGTYNEQFF. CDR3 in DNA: TGTGCCAGCAGCCGAGCGGGGGGTACCTACAATGAGCAGTTCTTC.

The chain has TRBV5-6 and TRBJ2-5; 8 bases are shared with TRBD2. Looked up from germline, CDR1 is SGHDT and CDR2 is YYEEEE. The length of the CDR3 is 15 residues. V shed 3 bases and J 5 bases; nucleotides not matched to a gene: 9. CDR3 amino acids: CASSSLAAGGETQYF. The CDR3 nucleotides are TGTGCCAGCAGCTCACTAGCGGCCGGCGGGGAGACCCAGTACTTC.

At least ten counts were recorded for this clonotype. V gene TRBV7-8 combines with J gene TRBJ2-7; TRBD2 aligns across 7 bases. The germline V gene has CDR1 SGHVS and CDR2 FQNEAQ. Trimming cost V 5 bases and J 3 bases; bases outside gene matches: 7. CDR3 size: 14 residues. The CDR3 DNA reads TGTGCCAGCAGCCCTGGGGGGGGATACTACGAGCAGTACGTC. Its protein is CASSPGGGYYEQYV.

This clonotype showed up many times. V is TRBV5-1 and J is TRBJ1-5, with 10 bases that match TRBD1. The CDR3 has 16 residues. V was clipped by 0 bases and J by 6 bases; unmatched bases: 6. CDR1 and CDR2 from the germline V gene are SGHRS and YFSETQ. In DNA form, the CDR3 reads TGCGCCAGCAGCTTGGGAGGGACAGGGGTCGGTCAGCCCCAGCATTTT. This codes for CASSLGGTGVGQPQHF.

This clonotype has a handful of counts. CDR3 in amino acids: CASSFQRGGTDTQYF. The CDR3 coding sequence is TGTGCCAGCAGCTTCCAGCGGGGGGGCACAGATACGCAGTATTTT. The V call is TRBV7-2, the J call TRBJ2-3; 9 bases are a match to TRBD2. The germline V gene encodes CDR1 SGHTA and CDR2 FQGNSA. Losses at the gene ends were 3 bases for V and 1 base for J; bases not matched to a gene: 2. CDR3 size: 15 residues.

CDR3 loop: CASKTSGGAVEQFF. In nucleotides, the CDR3 is TGTGCCAGCAAGACTAGCGGGGGGGCGGTTGAGCAGTTCTTC. This chain uses TRBV5-4 with TRBJ2-1, with 14 positions matching TRBD2. The CDR3 is made up of 14 amino acids. Germline V CDR1 and CDR2: SGHNT, YYREEE (reference sequence). V shed 6 bases and J 9 bases; nucleotides not matched to a gene: 5.

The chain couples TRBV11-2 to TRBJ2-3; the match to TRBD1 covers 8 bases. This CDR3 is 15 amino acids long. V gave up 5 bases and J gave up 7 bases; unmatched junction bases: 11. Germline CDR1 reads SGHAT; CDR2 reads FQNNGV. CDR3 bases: TGTGCCAGCAGCGCGGACAGGGCCCGGGGGAATACGCAGTATTTT. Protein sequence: CASSADRARGNTQYF.

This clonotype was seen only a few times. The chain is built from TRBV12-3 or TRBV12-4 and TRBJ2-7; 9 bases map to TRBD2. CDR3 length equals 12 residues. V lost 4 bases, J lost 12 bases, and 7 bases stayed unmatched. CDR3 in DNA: TGTGCCAGCAGTTCCATGAGCGGGAGGTCGTACTTC. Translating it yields CASSSMSGRSYF.

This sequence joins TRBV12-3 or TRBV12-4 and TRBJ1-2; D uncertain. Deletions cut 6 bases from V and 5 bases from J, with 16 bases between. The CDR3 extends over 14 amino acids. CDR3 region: CASSYTAEDYGYTF. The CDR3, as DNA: TGTGCCAGCAGCTACACAGCGGAAGATTATGGCTACACCTTC.

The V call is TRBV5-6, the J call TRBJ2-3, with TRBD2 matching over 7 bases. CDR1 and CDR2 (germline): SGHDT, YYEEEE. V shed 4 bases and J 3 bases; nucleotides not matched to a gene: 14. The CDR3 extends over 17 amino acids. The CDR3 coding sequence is TGTGCCAGCAGCCCACGGGGCGCGGGGGTTAAAACAGATACGCAGTATTTT. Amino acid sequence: CASSPRGAGVKTDTQYF.

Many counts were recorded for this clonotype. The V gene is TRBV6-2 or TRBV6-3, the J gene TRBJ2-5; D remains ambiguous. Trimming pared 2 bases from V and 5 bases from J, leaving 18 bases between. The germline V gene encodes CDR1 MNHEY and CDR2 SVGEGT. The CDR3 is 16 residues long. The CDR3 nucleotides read TGTGCCAGCAGTTACCCTTTCGGCCTCTTGGAGGAGACCCAGTACTTC. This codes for CASSYPFGLLEETQYF.

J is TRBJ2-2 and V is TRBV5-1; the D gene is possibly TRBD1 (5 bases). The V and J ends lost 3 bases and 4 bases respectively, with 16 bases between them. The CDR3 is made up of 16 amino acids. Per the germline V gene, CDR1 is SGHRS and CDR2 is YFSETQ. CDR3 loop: CASSSLAQGSTGELFF. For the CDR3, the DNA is TGCGCCAGCAGCTCGTTAGCCCAGGGTTCCACCGGGGAGCTGTTTTTT.

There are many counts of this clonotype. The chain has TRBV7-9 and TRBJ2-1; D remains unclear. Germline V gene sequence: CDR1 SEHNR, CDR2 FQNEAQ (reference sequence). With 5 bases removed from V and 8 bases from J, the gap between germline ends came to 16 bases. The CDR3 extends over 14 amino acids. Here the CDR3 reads CASSAPNRGDEQFF. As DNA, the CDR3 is TGTGCCAGCAGCGCCCCTAATAGAGGAGATGAGCAGTTCTTC.

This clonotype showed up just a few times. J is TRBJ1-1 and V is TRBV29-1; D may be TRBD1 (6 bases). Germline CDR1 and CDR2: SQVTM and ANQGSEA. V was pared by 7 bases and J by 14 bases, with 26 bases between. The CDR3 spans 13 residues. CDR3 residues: CSARTENYPSPFF. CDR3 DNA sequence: TGCAGCGCACGGACAGAGAACTACCCCAGCCCCTTCTTT.

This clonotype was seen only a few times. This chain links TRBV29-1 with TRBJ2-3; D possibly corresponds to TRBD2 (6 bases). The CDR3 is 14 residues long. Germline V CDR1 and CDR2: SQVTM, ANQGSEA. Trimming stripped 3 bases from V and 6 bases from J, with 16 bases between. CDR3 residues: CSVESGQGQDTQYF. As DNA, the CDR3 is TGCAGCGTTGAGAGCGGGCAGGGTCAGGATACGCAGTATTTT.

The CDR3 here is CASSQQRSTEAFF. CDR3 coding DNA: TGTGCCAGCAGCCAACAACGTTCGACTGAAGCTTTCTTT. V and J are TRBV7-2 and TRBJ1-1; D is unresolved. V lost 5 bases to trimming and J lost 5 bases, with 12 bases between them. Germline V gives CDR1 SGHTA, CDR2 FQGNSA. The CDR3 length is 13 residues.

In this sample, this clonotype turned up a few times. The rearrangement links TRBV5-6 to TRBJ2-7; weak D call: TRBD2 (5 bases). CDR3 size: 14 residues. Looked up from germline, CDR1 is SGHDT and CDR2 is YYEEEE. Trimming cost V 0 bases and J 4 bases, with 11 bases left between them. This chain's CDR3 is CASSLDPGYYEQYV. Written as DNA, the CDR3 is TGTGCCAGCAGCTTGGATCCGGGGTATTACGAGCAGTACGTC.

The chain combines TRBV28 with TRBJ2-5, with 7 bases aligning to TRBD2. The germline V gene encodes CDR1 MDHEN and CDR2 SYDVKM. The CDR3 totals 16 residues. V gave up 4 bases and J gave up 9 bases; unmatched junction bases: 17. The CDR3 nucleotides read TGTGCCAGCAGTTATCCGCAGCGGGGCGGTCTCAGGGCCCAGTACTTC. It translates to CASSYPQRGGLRAQYF.

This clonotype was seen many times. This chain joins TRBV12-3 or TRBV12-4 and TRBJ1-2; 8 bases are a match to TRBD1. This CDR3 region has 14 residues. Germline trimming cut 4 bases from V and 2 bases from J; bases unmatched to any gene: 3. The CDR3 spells CASSSGQANYGYTF. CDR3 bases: TGTGCCAGCAGTTCGGGACAGGCAAACTATGGCTACACCTTC.

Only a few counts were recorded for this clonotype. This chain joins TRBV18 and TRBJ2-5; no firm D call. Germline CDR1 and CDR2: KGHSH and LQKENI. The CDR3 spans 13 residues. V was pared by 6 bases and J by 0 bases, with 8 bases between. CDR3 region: CASSLSDQETQYF. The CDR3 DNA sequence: TGTGCCAGCTCCCTTTCGGACCAAGAGACCCAGTACTTC.